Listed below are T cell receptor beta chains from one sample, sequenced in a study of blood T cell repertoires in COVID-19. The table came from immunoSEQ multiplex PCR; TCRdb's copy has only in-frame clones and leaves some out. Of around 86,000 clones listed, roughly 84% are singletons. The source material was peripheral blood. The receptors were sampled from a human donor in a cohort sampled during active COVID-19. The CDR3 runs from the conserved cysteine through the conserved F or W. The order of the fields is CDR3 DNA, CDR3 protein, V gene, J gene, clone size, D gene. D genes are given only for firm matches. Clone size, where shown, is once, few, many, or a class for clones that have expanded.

CDR3nt: TGTGCCAGCAGTTTAATGGAGGGAAGGGAAGAGACCCAGTACTTC
CDR3aa: CASSLMEGREETQYF
v_gene: TRBV28
j_gene: TRBJ2-5
abundance: NA
d_gene: NA

CDR3nt: TGCAGCGGACGGGAGTCGGAGACCCAGTACTTC
CDR3aa: CSGRESETQYF
v_gene: TRBV29-1
j_gene: TRBJ2-5
abundance: NA
d_gene: NA

CDR3nt: TGTGCCAGCAGCTCCGGACAGGGGGGCCGGGAGACCCAGTACTTC
CDR3aa: CASSSGQGGRETQYF
v_gene: TRBV7-9
j_gene: TRBJ2-5
abundance: NA
d_gene: TRBD1

CDR3nt: TGTGCCAGCAGTCCCTGGACAGGCATGCCCAATCAGCCCCAGCATTTT
CDR3aa: CASSPWTGMPNQPQHF
v_gene: TRBV28
j_gene: TRBJ1-5
abundance: NA
d_gene: TRBD1

CDR3nt: TGCGCCAGCAGCTTCCAGAACTATGGCTACACCTTC
CDR3aa: CASSFQNYGYTF
v_gene: TRBV5-1
j_gene: TRBJ1-2
abundance: NA
d_gene: NA

CDR3nt: TGTGCCAGCAGCCAAGATTCGGGGCAGGGGGCTAGGGGCTACACCTTC
CDR3aa: CASSQDSGQGARGYTF
v_gene: TRBV4-2
j_gene: TRBJ1-2
abundance: NA
d_gene: TRBD1

CDR3nt: TGTGCCAGCAGTTTCCGCAGGGGGTACAATGAGCAGTTCTTC
CDR3aa: CASSFRRGYNEQFF
v_gene: TRBV27
j_gene: TRBJ2-1
abundance: few
d_gene: TRBD1

CDR3nt: TGTGCCAGCAGCTTGGGACAGGGCCGGGGAAACACCATATATTTT
CDR3aa: CASSLGQGRGNTIYF
v_gene: TRBV11-2
j_gene: TRBJ1-3
abundance: NA
d_gene: TRBD1

CDR3nt: TGTGCCAGCAGCACGAATGGACTAGCGGGATCCTGGGAGTTCTTC
CDR3aa: CASSTNGLAGSWEFF
v_gene: TRBV7-2
j_gene: TRBJ2-1
abundance: NA
d_gene: TRBD2

CDR3nt: TGTGCCAGCAGCCTACAGGGGGACAATCAGCCCCAGCATTTT
CDR3aa: CASSLQGDNQPQHF
v_gene: TRBV7-9
j_gene: TRBJ1-5
abundance: NA
d_gene: TRBD1

CDR3nt: TGTGCCAGCAGTGAAGGCCCCGACAGAGCCTATAATTCACCCCTCCACTTT
CDR3aa: CASSEGPDRAYNSPLHF
v_gene: TRBV2
j_gene: TRBJ1-6
abundance: NA
d_gene: NA

CDR3nt: TGTGCCAGCAGCTTAGTCGGGGGAGCGGGCACCGGGGAGCTGTTTTTT
CDR3aa: CASSLVGGAGTGELFF
v_gene: TRBV7-9
j_gene: TRBJ2-2
abundance: NA
d_gene: NA

CDR3nt: TGTGCCAGAGGAGGGGGGGGCACCAAAGAGACCCAGTACTTC
CDR3aa: CARGGGGTKETQYF
v_gene: TRBV2
j_gene: TRBJ2-5
abundance: NA
d_gene: NA

CDR3nt: TGTGCCAGTAGTATGGGCCCTCTCACAGATACGCAGTATTTT
CDR3aa: CASSMGPLTDTQYF
v_gene: TRBV19
j_gene: TRBJ2-3
abundance: NA
d_gene: NA

CDR3nt: TGTGCCAGCAGTTCTCCTCTGAACACTGAAGCTTTCTTT
CDR3aa: CASSSPLNTEAFF
v_gene: TRBV28
j_gene: TRBJ1-1
abundance: once
d_gene: NA

CDR3nt: TGTGCCAGAAGCTTACGGGGGTTCTTC
CDR3aa: CARSLRGFF
v_gene: TRBV5-3
j_gene: TRBJ2-1
abundance: once
d_gene: NA

CDR3nt: TGTGCCAGCAGAGCCTCTAGCGGCGGGCTGTTTTTT
CDR3aa: CASRASSGGLFF
v_gene: TRBV6-6
j_gene: TRBJ2-2
abundance: once
d_gene: TRBD2

CDR3nt: TGTGCCAGCAAGGGCCGGCGGGATTTATTTAGCTCCTACAATGAGCAGTTCTTC
CDR3aa: CASKGRRDLFSSYNEQFF
v_gene: TRBV28
j_gene: TRBJ2-1
abundance: NA
d_gene: NA

CDR3nt: TGTGCCAGTAGTATTGGAGGCAATGCGATTTACACAGATACGCAGTATTTT
CDR3aa: CASSIGGNAIYTDTQYF
v_gene: TRBV19
j_gene: TRBJ2-3
abundance: NA
d_gene: NA

CDR3nt: TGTGCCAGCCAACCCTACGCCGGGGAGCTGTTTTTT
CDR3aa: CASQPYAGELFF
v_gene: TRBV27
j_gene: TRBJ2-2
abundance: NA
d_gene: NA

CDR3nt: TGTGCCAGCAGTGGTTCTAGCAGAACCGGGGAGCTGTTTTTT
CDR3aa: CASSGSSRTGELFF
v_gene: TRBV25-1
j_gene: TRBJ2-2
abundance: NA
d_gene: NA

CDR3nt: TGTGCCAGCAGCAAACACGGCGTGGAGAGACCGAATCAGCCCCAGCATTTT
CDR3aa: CASSKHGVERPNQPQHF
v_gene: TRBV21-1
j_gene: TRBJ1-5
abundance: NA
d_gene: NA

CDR3nt: TGCGCCAGCAGCTTTAACCCGGGACAGGGTTCCTACGAGCAGTACTTC
CDR3aa: CASSFNPGQGSYEQYF
v_gene: TRBV5-1
j_gene: TRBJ2-7
abundance: NA
d_gene: TRBD1

CDR3nt: TGTGCCAGCAGTTCAGGGACAGATTACTACGAGCAGTACTTC
CDR3aa: CASSSGTDYYEQYF
v_gene: TRBV27
j_gene: TRBJ2-7
abundance: NA
d_gene: TRBD1

CDR3nt: TGTGCCAGCAGCTTCAGGGGGCCGGGGACTGAAGCTTTCTTT
CDR3aa: CASSFRGPGTEAFF
v_gene: TRBV6-5
j_gene: TRBJ1-1
abundance: NA
d_gene: TRBD1

CDR3nt: TGTGCCACCAGCAGAGGGGGGGACAGACTTGAAGCTTTCTTT
CDR3aa: CATSRGGDRLEAFF
v_gene: TRBV15
j_gene: TRBJ1-1
abundance: once
d_gene: TRBD1

CDR3nt: TGTGCCAGCAGTCCGCAAGTAGGGGTGAACACTGAAGCTTTCTTT
CDR3aa: CASSPQVGVNTEAFF
v_gene: TRBV27
j_gene: TRBJ1-1
abundance: NA
d_gene: NA

CDR3nt: TGTGCCAGCAGTGAAACGAGCGGGGGTAGCTCCTACGAGCAGTACTTC
CDR3aa: CASSETSGGSSYEQYF
v_gene: TRBV2
j_gene: TRBJ2-7
abundance: NA
d_gene: TRBD2

CDR3nt: TGCGCCAGCAGCACCCCTAGCGTCACCGGGGAGACCCAGTACTTC
CDR3aa: CASSTPSVTGETQYF
v_gene: TRBV5-1
j_gene: TRBJ2-5
abundance: NA
d_gene: NA

CDR3nt: TGTGCCAGCAGTTTTAGCGCGGGACAGGGCCATGGCTACACCTTC
CDR3aa: CASSFSAGQGHGYTF
v_gene: TRBV7-9
j_gene: TRBJ1-2
abundance: NA
d_gene: TRBD1

CDR3nt: TGCGCCAGCAGCTTGGAGCGGACTAGCGGCACAGATACGCAGTATTTT
CDR3aa: CASSLERTSGTDTQYF
v_gene: TRBV5-1
j_gene: TRBJ2-3
abundance: NA
d_gene: TRBD2

CDR3nt: TGCGCCAGCAGCCAAGGGCGGGGAGCTAGGACAGGGAATCTTTTT
CDR3aa: CASSQGRGARTGNLF
v_gene: TRBV4-3
j_gene: TRBJ1-4
abundance: NA
d_gene: TRBD1

CDR3nt: TGCGCCAGCAGCCCCGAGCCCGGAAACACCATATATTTT
CDR3aa: CASSPEPGNTIYF
v_gene: TRBV4-3
j_gene: TRBJ1-3
abundance: NA
d_gene: NA

CDR3nt: TGTGCCAGCAGCCGCGGCGGGACGACCCAAGAGACCCAGTACTTC
CDR3aa: CASSRGGTTQETQYF
v_gene: TRBV5-4
j_gene: TRBJ2-5
abundance: NA
d_gene: NA

CDR3nt: TGTGCCAGCAGCTTATGGAGGGGATTAGGGCGCGCTGGAAACACCATATATTTT
CDR3aa: CASSLWRGLGRAGNTIYF
v_gene: TRBV7-9
j_gene: TRBJ1-3
abundance: once
d_gene: NA

CDR3nt: TGTGCCAGCAGTTTAAGGTCGGGAGGGCCTTTGTACGAGCAGTACTTC
CDR3aa: CASSLRSGGPLYEQYF
v_gene: TRBV27
j_gene: TRBJ2-7
abundance: once
d_gene: TRBD2

CDR3nt: TGTGCCAGCAGCCTTGGACTGAATAATGAGCAGTTCTTC
CDR3aa: CASSLGLNNEQFF
v_gene: TRBV7-2
j_gene: TRBJ2-1
abundance: NA
d_gene: NA

CDR3nt: TGTGCCAGCAGCGTAAGCAGCGGGATAGGAGAGACCCAGTACTTC
CDR3aa: CASSVSSGIGETQYF
v_gene: TRBV9
j_gene: TRBJ2-5
abundance: once
d_gene: TRBD2

CDR3nt: TGTGCCAGCAGGTCCGGGACTAGCGGAAATGAGCAGTTCTTC
CDR3aa: CASRSGTSGNEQFF
v_gene: TRBV2
j_gene: TRBJ2-1
abundance: NA
d_gene: TRBD2

CDR3nt: TGTGCCAGCAGCTCGAGACGGGGGACCACCCTGGCCCCGACGCAGTATTTT
CDR3aa: CASSSRRGTTLAPTQYF
v_gene: TRBV27
j_gene: TRBJ2-3
abundance: NA
d_gene: NA

CDR3nt: TGTGCCAGCAGCCCACGTACAGGGGGGGAGCGGCCTAGCAATCAGCCCCAGCATTTT
CDR3aa: CASSPRTGGERPSNQPQHF
v_gene: TRBV3-1/TRBV3-2
j_gene: TRBJ1-5
abundance: NA
d_gene: TRBD1

CDR3nt: TGTGCCAGCCAAGGGACAGGAGCCTCTGGAAACACCATATATTTT
CDR3aa: CASQGTGASGNTIYF
v_gene: TRBV9
j_gene: TRBJ1-3
abundance: large
d_gene: TRBD1

CDR3nt: TGTGCCAGCAGTTCAGACAGTAGGAATGGCTACACCTTC
CDR3aa: CASSSDSRNGYTF
v_gene: TRBV6-5
j_gene: TRBJ1-2
abundance: NA
d_gene: NA

CDR3nt: TGTGCCAGCAGCTTACTGAGTTGGCGGGGGGCGAGCACAGATACGCAGTATTTT
CDR3aa: CASSLLSWRGASTDTQYF
v_gene: TRBV7-6
j_gene: TRBJ2-3
abundance: NA
d_gene: TRBD2